The present entry profiles one TCR beta chain with its context. This sample was included in a study of control samples from healthy donors and cancer patients. The CDR3 has 16 residues. Trimming at V came to 3 bases and at J to 4 bases, leaving 7 bases not matched to a gene. Per the germline V gene, CDR1 is SGHTA and CDR2 is FQGNSA. The table came from immunoSEQ multiplex PCR; TCRdb's copy has only in-frame clones and leaves some out. The data show around 80,000 clones, roughly 93% seen once. The sample was blood. This clonotype was sampled from a young woman in good health. The V and J genes are TRBV7-2 and TRBJ1-5; TRBD1 matches 9 bases. The CDR3 loop reads CASSLSQGALNQPQHF. The DNA for the CDR3 is TGTGCCAGCAGCTTGTCACAGGGGGCCTTAAATCAGCCCCAGCATTTT. Combining the CDR3 with reference TRBV7-2 and TRBJ1-5 gives the whole variable domain GAGVSQSPSNKVTEKGKDVELRCDPISGHTALYWYRQSLGQGLEFLIYFQGNSAPDKSGLPSDRFSAERTGGSVSTLTIQRTQQEDSAVYLCASSLSQGALNQPQHFGDGTRLSIL.